This T cell receptor (beta chain) was sequenced during a study of T cell responses to AZD1222 COVID-19 vaccine. As for the study in general: Pooled in the analysis were second doses at about 4 or about 12 weeks. Study-wide findings and caveats: Repertoire samples came only from after the peak T cell response. Among AZD1222 vaccinees, only six were seropositive at baseline. Clonal diversity was possibly underestimated, and the donors were mostly white British, with more females.

Repertoires were generated with immunoSEQ multiplex PCR, while TCRdb's copy carries only in-frame clones and drops some. The data contain about 56,000 clones, approximately 83% of them singletons. V shed 2 bases and J shed 1 base, with 0 bases lying between them. This CDR3 spans 11 amino acids. Germline loops: CDR1 SGHRS, CDR2 YFSETQ. With respect to this clone: Its cognate antigen is unknown.

The sequencing used peripheral blood, collected on day 0 of AZD1222 vaccination. J is TRBJ2-5 and V is TRBV5-1; D not resolved. The receptor was isolated from an adult in good health. Here the CDR3 DNA reads TGCGCCAGCAGCTTCCAAGAGACCCAGTACTTC. This translates into CASSFQETQYF.